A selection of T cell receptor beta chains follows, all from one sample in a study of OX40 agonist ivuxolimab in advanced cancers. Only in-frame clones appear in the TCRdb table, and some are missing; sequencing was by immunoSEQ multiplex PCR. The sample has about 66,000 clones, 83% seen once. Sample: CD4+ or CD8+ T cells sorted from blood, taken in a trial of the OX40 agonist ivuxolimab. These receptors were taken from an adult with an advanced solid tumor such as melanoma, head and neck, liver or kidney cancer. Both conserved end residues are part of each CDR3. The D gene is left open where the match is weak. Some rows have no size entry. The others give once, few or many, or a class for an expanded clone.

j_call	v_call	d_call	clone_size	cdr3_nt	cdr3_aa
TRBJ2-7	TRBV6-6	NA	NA	TGTGCCAGCAGTACCGGGGAACTGACCTACGAGCAGTACTTC	CASSTGELTYEQYF
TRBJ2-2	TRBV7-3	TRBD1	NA	TGTGCCAGCAGCTGGTTACAGGGGGTCGGGGAGCTGTTTTTT	CASSWLQGVGELFF
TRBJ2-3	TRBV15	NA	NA	TGTGCCACCAGTGCAGGGTCAACTAGCACAGATACGCAGTATTTT	CATSAGSTSTDTQYF
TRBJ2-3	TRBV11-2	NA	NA	TGTGCCAGCAGCGGGGGCGTAGATACGCAGTATTTT	CASSGGVDTQYF
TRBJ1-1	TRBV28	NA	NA	TGTGCCAGCAATCCACAGGGATACCCTGAAGCTTTCTTT	CASNPQGYPEAFF
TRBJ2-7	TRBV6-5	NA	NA	TGTGCCAGCAGTTACAGGATGCCCCCCTCCTACGAGCAGTACTTC	CASSYRMPPSYEQYF
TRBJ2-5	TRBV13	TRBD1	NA	TGTGCCAGCAGCAGACGACCGACAGGGACAGAGACCCAGTACTTC	CASSRRPTGTETQYF
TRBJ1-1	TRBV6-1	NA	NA	TGTGCCAGCAGCATCACTCAAGGGGAAGCTTTCTTT	CASSITQGEAFF
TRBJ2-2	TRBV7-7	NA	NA	TGTGCCAGCAGCTTATCGGCGATTGGGGGCCGGACTAACACCGGGGAGCTGTTTTTT	CASSLSAIGGRTNTGELFF
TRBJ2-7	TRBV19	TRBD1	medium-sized	TGTGCCAGTAGAGGGACAGGATCCTACGAGCAGTACTTC	CASRGTGSYEQYF
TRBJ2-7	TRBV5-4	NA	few	TGTGCCAGCAGCCAAGATTACAATTTGGCAGGGTACGAGCAGTACTTC	CASSQDYNLAGYEQYF
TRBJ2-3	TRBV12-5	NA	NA	TGTGCTAGTGGTTTGGTACGGGTTGGAGATACGCAGTATTTT	CASGLVRVGDTQYF
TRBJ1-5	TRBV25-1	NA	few	TGTGCCAGCAGTGAATGGGCCCGCAATCAGCCCCAGCATTTT	CASSEWARNQPQHF
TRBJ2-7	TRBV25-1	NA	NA	TGTGCCAGCAGTGGGAACAACGAAGGTGAGACCCCCCGAGAGCAGTACTTC	CASSGNNEGETPREQYF
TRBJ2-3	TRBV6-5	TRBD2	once	TGTGCCAGCAGTTTCGGGCTAGCGGGAGGGCCTAATACGCAGTATTTT	CASSFGLAGGPNTQYF
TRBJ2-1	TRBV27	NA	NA	TGTGCCAGCAGTTTATTTCTCGCAGGGAGCTCCTACAATGAGCAGTTCTTC	CASSLFLAGSSYNEQFF
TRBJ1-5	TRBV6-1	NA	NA	TGTGCCAGCAGTGAAGCCCTGGGACAGCCCCAGCATTTT	CASSEALGQPQHF
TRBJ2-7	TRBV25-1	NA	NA	TGTGCCAGCAGTGGTCAGGGGAGCTCCTACGAGCAGTACTTC	CASSGQGSSYEQYF
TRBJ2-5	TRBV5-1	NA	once	TGCGCCAGCAGCTTGGGACGGGGATGGGGGCAGACACAAGAGACCCAGTACTTC	CASSLGRGWGQTQETQYF
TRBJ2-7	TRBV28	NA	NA	TGTGCCAGCAGTTTCGTCCGGGGATCCGAGCAGTACTTC	CASSFVRGSEQYF
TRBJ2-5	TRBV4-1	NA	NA	TGCGCCAGCAGCCAAGAAGGGTTGTGGGAGACCCAGTACTTC	CASSQEGLWETQYF
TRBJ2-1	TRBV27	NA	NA	TGTGCCAGCAGCCTTGGTGGCTGGGGGGGACAGAGATACAATGAGCAGTTCTTC	CASSLGGWGGQRYNEQFF
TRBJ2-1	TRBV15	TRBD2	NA	TGTGCCACCAGCAGAATAGCGGGAGCCTACAATGAGCAGTTCTTC	CATSRIAGAYNEQFF
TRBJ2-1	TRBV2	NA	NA	TGTGCCAGCACGTATGCGGCCGACTACAATGAGCAGTTCTTC	CASTYAADYNEQFF
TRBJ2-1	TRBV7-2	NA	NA	TGTGCCAGCAGACCCGCGAGGACCGTTGGGAATGAGCAGTTCTTC	CASRPARTVGNEQFF
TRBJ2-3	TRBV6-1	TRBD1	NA	TGTGCCAGCAGTCGACAGGGTAGCACAGATACGCAGTATTTT	CASSRQGSTDTQYF
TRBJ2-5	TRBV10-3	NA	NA	TGTGCCATCAGTGAGGGGTCGCGGGGAGAGACCCAGTACTTC	CAISEGSRGETQYF
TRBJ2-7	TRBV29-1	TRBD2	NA	TGCAGCGTTGAAGGAGTAGGAGGGGCTGGAGCGGGAGGCTACGAGCAGTACTTC	CSVEGVGGAGAGGYEQYF
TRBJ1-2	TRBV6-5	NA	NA	TGTGCCAGCAGCCCCAACGGCGGTGGCTACACCTTC	CASSPNGGGYTF
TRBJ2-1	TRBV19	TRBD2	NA	TGTGCCAGTAGAGTGGGGACTAGTTTGAATGAGCAGTTCTTC	CASRVGTSLNEQFF
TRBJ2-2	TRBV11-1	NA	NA	TGTGCCAGCAGCCCCTACCGGGGGGCGGACACCGGGGAGCTGTTTTTT	CASSPYRGADTGELFF
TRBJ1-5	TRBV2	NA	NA	TGTGCCAGCAGTGAATCTCTCTTGTCGTTAACAAGTCAGCCCCAGCATTTT	CASSESLLSLTSQPQHF
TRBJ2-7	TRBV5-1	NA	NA	TGCGCCAGCAGCTTGGACAGGCCCTACGAGCAGTACTTC	CASSLDRPYEQYF
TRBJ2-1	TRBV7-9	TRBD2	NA	TGTGCCAGCAGCAGAACCGGGACTAACTACAATGAGCAGTTCTTC	CASSRTGTNYNEQFF
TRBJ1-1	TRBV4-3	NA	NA	TGCGCCAGCAGCCAAGAGGGCAATGTGGTCATGAACACTGAAGCTTTCTTT	CASSQEGNVVMNTEAFF
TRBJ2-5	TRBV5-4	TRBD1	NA	TGTGCCAGCAGCTTTACAGGGGTCCAAGAGACCCAGTACTTC	CASSFTGVQETQYF
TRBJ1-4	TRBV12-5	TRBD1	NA	TGTGCTAGTGGCCGCGACAGGGGGTACGGAAAACTGTTTTTT	CASGRDRGYGKLFF
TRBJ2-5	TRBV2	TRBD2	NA	TGTGCCAGCAGTAGTACTAGCGGGATCCAAGAGACCCAGTACTTC	CASSSTSGIQETQYF
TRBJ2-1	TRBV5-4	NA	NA	TGTGCCAGCAGCTTGGGTAGCGGAGGTGGGAATGAGCAGTTCTTC	CASSLGSGGGNEQFF
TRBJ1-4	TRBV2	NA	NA	TGTGCCAGCAGTGTGGGCTCCACTAATGAAAAACTGTTTTTT	CASSVGSTNEKLFF
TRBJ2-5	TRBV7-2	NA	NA	TGTGCCAGCAGCATAGGACGGCTGGGGCAGGGGGAGACCCAGTACTTC	CASSIGRLGQGETQYF
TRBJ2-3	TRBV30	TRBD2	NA	TGTGCCTGGGTCAGGGGTAGACTAGCGGGAGGGCGCGCAGATACGCAGTATTTT	CAWVRGRLAGGRADTQYF
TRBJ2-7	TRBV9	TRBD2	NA	TGTGCCAGCAGCGTAGCTACCGGGACTAAGAGCTACGAGCAGTACTTC	CASSVATGTKSYEQYF